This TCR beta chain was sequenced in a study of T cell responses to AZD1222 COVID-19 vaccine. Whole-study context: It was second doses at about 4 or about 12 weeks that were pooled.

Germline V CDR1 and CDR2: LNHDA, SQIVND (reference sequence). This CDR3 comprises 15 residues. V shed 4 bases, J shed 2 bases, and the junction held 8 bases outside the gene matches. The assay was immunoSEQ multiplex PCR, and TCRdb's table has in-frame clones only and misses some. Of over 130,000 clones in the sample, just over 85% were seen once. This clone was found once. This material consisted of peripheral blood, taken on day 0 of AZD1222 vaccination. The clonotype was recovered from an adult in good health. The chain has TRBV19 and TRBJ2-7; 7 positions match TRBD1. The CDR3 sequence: CASSTGQVGTYEQYF. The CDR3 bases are TGTGCCAGTAGTACAGGACAGGTTGGAACCTACGAGCAGTACTTC.